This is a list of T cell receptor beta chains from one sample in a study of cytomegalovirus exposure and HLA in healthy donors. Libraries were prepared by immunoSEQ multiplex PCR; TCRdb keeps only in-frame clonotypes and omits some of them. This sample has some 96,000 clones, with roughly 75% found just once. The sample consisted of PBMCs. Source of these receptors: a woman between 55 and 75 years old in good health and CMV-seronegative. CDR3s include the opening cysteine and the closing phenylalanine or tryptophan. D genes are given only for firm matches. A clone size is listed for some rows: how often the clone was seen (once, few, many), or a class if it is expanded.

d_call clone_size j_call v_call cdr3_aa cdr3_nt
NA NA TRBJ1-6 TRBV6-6 CATTERTAPIIHPLHF TGTGCCACAACAGAACGTACCGCTCCTATAATTCATCCCCTCCACTTT
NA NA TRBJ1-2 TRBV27 CASSFGGPNYGYTF TGTGCCAGCAGTTTCGGGGGACCTAACTATGGCTACACCTTC
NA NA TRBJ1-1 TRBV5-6 CASSLYSPNTEAFF TGTGCCAGCAGCTTATACTCCCCGAACACTGAAGCTTTCTTT
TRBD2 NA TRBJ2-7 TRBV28 CASSSFSASGTPYF TGTGCCAGCAGTTCATTCTCGGCTAGCGGGACACCGTACTTC
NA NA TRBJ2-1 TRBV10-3 CAISESPTRSSYNEQFF TGTGCCATCAGTGAGTCACCGACTAGAAGCTCCTACAATGAGCAGTTCTTC
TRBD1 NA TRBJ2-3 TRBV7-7 CASSRGQGFTDTQYF TGTGCCAGCAGCCGGGGACAGGGGTTCACAGATACGCAGTATTTT
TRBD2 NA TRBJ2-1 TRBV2 CASSANRASGRSNEQFF TGTGCCAGCAGCGCGAACCGGGCTAGCGGGAGGAGTAATGAGCAGTTCTTC
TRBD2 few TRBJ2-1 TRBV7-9 CASSLGKGLGNEQFF TGTGCCAGCAGCTTAGGGAAAGGACTAGGCAATGAGCAGTTCTTC
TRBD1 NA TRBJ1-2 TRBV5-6 CASSLKGQDYGYTF TGTGCCAGCAGCCTCAAGGGACAGGACTATGGCTACACCTTC
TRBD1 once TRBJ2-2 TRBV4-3 CASSQEEGAATGELFF TGCGCCAGCAGCCAAGAAGAGGGGGCTGCCACCGGGGAGCTGTTTTTT
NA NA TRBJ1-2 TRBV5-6 CASSLGQANYGYTF TGTGCCAGCAGCTTGGGACAGGCTAACTATGGCTACACCTTC
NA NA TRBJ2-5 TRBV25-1 CASSVNRNQETQYF TGTGCCAGCAGTGTCAACAGGAATCAAGAGACCCAGTACTTC
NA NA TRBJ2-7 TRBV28 CASRLSGQPWDEQYF TGTGCCAGCAGGCTTTCCGGACAGCCCTGGGACGAGCAGTACTTC
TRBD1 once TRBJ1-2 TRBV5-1 CASSLGQGGGYTF TGCGCCAGCAGCTTGGGACAGGGAGGTGGCTACACCTTC
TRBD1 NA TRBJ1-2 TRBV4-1 CASSQGQGAGNYGYTF TGCGCCAGCAGCCAAGGGCAGGGGGCAGGGAACTATGGCTACACCTTC
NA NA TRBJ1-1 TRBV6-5 CASSYNPGLATEAFF TGTGCCAGCAGTTACAACCCAGGGTTGGCCACTGAAGCTTTCTTT
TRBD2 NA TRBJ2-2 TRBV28 CASMRWLAGNTGELFF TGTGCCAGCATGCGTTGGCTAGCGGGAAACACCGGGGAGCTGTTTTTT
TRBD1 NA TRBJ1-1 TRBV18 CASSPDRGTEAFF TGTGCCAGCTCCCCCGACAGGGGCACTGAAGCTTTCTTT
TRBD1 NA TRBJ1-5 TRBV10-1 CASSESRTGIDQPQHF TGCGCCAGCAGTGAGTCGAGGACAGGGATCGATCAGCCCCAGCATTTT
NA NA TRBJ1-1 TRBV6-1 CASSRGGMNTEAFF TGTGCCAGCAGTCGGGGGGGCATGAACACTGAAGCTTTCTTT
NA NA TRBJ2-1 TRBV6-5 CASSYGAPGNYNEQFF TGTGCCAGCAGTTACGGGGCGCCAGGGAATTACAATGAGCAGTTCTTC
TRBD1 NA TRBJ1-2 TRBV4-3 CASSQEPGTALRGGYTF TGCGCCAGCAGCCAGGAACCAGGGACAGCACTTAGAGGGGGCTACACCTTC
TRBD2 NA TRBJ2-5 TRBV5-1 CASSLGGGKETQYF TGCGCCAGCAGCTTGGGGGGGGGTAAAGAGACCCAGTACTTC
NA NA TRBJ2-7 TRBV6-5 CASSYARSTYEQYF TGTGCCAGCAGTTACGCCAGATCCACCTACGAGCAGTACTTC
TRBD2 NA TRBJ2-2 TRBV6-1 CASSGTSTGELFF TGTGCCAGCAGCGGGACTAGCACCGGGGAGCTGTTTTTT
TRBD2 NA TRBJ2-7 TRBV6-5 CASSYLSGGRYEQYF TGTGCCAGCAGTTACCTATCGGGGGGACGGTACGAGCAGTACTTC
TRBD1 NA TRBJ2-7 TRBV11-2 CASSSPRDRGPSSYEQYF TGTGCCAGCAGCTCCCCCCGGGACAGGGGGCCAAGCTCCTACGAGCAGTACTTC
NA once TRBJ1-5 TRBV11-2 CASSLGVLGRKNQPQHF TGTGCCAGCAGCTTAGGGGTGTTAGGCAGGAAGAATCAGCCCCAGCATTTT
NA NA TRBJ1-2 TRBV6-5 CASRLTANYGYTF TGTGCCAGCAGACTGACAGCTAACTATGGCTACACCTTC
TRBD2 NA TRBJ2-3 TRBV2 CASSPWGGGTQYF TGTGCCAGCAGTCCCTGGGGCGGGGGGACGCAGTATTTT
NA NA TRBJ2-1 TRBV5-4 CASSFPQMVGAGEQFF TGTGCCAGCAGCTTTCCCCAAATGGTGGGAGCGGGTGAGCAGTTCTTC
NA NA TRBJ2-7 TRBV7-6 CASSLGTGLGKQYF TGTGCCAGCAGCCTAGGAACAGGGCTCGGTAAGCAGTACTTC